A selection of T cell receptor beta chains follows, all from one sample in a study of T-cell memory formation after mild COVID-19. TCRdb fed the 5' RACE reads into MiXCR, producing one record per CDR3 protein. The sample includes fewer than 650,000 distinct CDR3 sequences, roughly a fifth of them seen just once. Sequencing was done on a sample of PBMCs or a T cell subset sorted from them (not recorded which). The receptors derive from an adult woman who had mild COVID-19 (a few samples of this study predate the infection). Cell type and time point are not known. The CDR3 runs from the conserved cysteine through the conserved F or W. The D gene is left open where the match is weak. Size is stated for part of the rows, as once, few or many counts, or as a class when the clone is expanded.

>few|TRBV7-2|TRBJ1-2|TRBD1
TGTGCCAGCAGCTTAAAAGGACAGGGGTACGGCTACACCTTC
CASSLKGQGYGYTF
>.|TRBV12-5|TRBJ1-3|TRBD1
TGTGCTAGTGGTGTAGGGACAGTCTCTGGAAACACCATATATTTT
CASGVGTVSGNTIYF
>.|TRBV12-3/TRBV12-4|TRBJ1-1|.
TGTGCCAGCAGCAGCGACGGTGATGAAGCTTTCTTT
CASSSDGDEAFF
>.|TRBV7-7|TRBJ2-5|TRBD2
TGTGCTAGCAGCCTGGGACTAAGTCAAGAGACCCAGTACTTC
CASSLGLSQETQYF
>.|TRBV19|TRBJ2-7|.
TGTGCCAGTAGTATAGGCCCCTACGAGCAGTACTTC
CASSIGPYEQYF
>many|TRBV20-1|TRBJ2-3|TRBD2
TGCAGTGCTAGAGTCCCGTCAACTAGCGGGAAGTTCCCAGATACGCAGTATTTT
CSARVPSTSGKFPDTQYF
>few|TRBV5-1|TRBJ2-5|.
TGCGCCAGCAGCTCAGGGACCTCGGAGACCCAGTACTTC
CASSSGTSETQYF
>.|TRBV5-1|TRBJ2-3|.
TGCGCCAGCAGCCAGGATTATGCGCAGTATTTT
CASSQDYAQYF
>.|TRBV20-1|TRBJ2-5|.
TGCAGTGCTAGGACGTATGGCAGGGGCTCACAAGAGACCCAGTACTTC
CSARTYGRGSQETQYF
>few|TRBV18|TRBJ2-6|.
TGTGCCAGCTCACCAGGGGCACCGCACTCTGGGGCCAACGTCCTGACTTTC
CASSPGAPHSGANVLTF
>few|TRBV4-3|TRBJ1-2|.
TGCGCCAGCAGCCAAGATCCTTCCACGACGAGCTATGGCTACACCTTC
CASSQDPSTTSYGYTF
>few|TRBV4-2|TRBJ2-7|.
TGTGCCAGCAGCCACGGAGAATCCGAGCAGTACTTC
CASSHGESEQYF
>.|TRBV5-1|TRBJ2-7|TRBD1
TGCGCCAGCAGCTTACGGACAGGGGGCGACAGCTCCTACGAGCAGTACTTC
CASSLRTGGDSSYEQYF
>.|TRBV4-3|TRBJ2-2|.
TGCGCCAGCAGCCAAGGAATCAGGAGGGGGAACACCGGGGAGCTGTTTTTT
CASSQGIRRGNTGELFF
>.|TRBV20-1|TRBJ2-3|.
TGCAGTGCTACCGACCAGGGGAGCACAGATACGCAGTATTTT
CSATDQGSTDTQYF
>.|TRBV6-1|TRBJ2-3|.
TGTGCCAGCAGTGCCGGACCCAGGGATACGCAGTATTTT
CASSAGPRDTQYF